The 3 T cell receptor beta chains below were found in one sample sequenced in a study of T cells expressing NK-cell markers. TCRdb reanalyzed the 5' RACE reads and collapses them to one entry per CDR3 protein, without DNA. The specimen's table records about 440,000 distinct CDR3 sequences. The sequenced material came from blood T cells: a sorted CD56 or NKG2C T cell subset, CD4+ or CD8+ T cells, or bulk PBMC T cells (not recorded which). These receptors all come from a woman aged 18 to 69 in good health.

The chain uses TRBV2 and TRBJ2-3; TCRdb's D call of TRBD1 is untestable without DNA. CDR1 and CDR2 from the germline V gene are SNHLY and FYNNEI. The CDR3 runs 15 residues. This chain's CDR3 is CASRRDRTGADTQYF.

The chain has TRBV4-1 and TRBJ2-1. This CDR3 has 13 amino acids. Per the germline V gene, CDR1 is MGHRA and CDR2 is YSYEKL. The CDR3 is CASSQDTTNEQFF.

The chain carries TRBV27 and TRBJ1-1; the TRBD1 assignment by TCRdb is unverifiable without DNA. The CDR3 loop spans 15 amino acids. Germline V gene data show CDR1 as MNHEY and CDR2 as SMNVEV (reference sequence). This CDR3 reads CASSSAGTNVGVAFF.